This T cell receptor beta chain emerged from a study of blood T cells in healthy people across ages. Findings and limits, study-wide: Estimates of diversity drawn from one million T cells were considered underestimates.

The CDR3 consists of 16 residues. Per the germline V gene, CDR1 is MNHEY and CDR2 is SMNVEV (reference sequence). J gave up 4 bases and V 4 bases, and 8 bases lay outside the gene matches. Comments on this clonotype: Its target is not known.

Isolation recovered at least 6.5 million PBMCs from every sample. For the second PCR, which ran for roughly 6 to 12 cycles, a sample-barcoded 5' primer and a J-beta primer mix were used. TCRdb redid the calling of the 5' RACE reads with MiXCR, one entry per CDR3 protein. Among just under 750,000 distinct CDR3 sequences, roughly 20% were seen once, and the ten largest hold about 22%. The source of this sequence is an older man in good health. The material sequenced was blood. The J gene is TRBJ2-3, the V gene TRBV27; 10 positions match TRBD2. Here the CDR3 reads CASSSQRLAGADTQYF. The CDR3, as DNA: TGTGCCAGCAGTTCACAACGGCTAGCGGGGGCAGATACGCAGTATTTT.